The 22 T cell receptor beta chains presented below share a single source sample, sequenced in a study of technical replicates of blood from several donors. The assay was immunoSEQ multiplex PCR, and TCRdb's table has in-frame clones only and misses some. The profile shows about 61,000 clones, over 75% of them singletons. The sequenced sample was PBMCs. The source of these receptors is a human donor in good health. Some clones in this sample may be carry-over from other donors' samples.

Many counts were recorded for this clone. This sequence joins TRBV7-2 and TRBJ2-1; TRBD2 agrees at 15 bases. The length of the CDR3 is 18 residues. CDR1 is SGHTA and CDR2 is FQGNSA in the germline V gene. V lost 5 bases, J lost 10 bases, and 15 bases stayed unmatched. The CDR3 coding sequence is TGTGCCAGCAGCCGGTCCGGGACTAGCGGGGGGCCTAGGGGGGAGCAGTTCTTC. Encoded protein: CASSRSGTSGGPRGEQFF.

Only one count was recorded for this clone. The chain is built from TRBV11-3 and TRBJ2-2, with 11 bases matching TRBD2. Germline V gives CDR1 SGHNT, CDR2 YENEEA. V trimming: 6 bases; J trimming: 4 bases; junction bases outside the gene matches: 4. This CDR3 is built from 15 residues. The CDR3 nucleotides read TGTGCCAGCAGTAAGACTAGCGGGGCCACCGGGGAGCTGTTTTTT. It codes for CASSKTSGATGELFF.

CDR3 protein: CASSQDPGEQFF. CDR3 in DNA: TGTGCCAGCAGCCAGGATCCGGGGGAGCAGTTCTTC. The chain uses TRBV13 and TRBJ2-1, with a weak D call TRBD2 (5 bases). The CDR3 is made up of 12 amino acids. Germline V CDR1 and CDR2: PRHDT, FYEKMQ (reference sequence). Trimming stripped 5 bases from V and 10 bases from J, with 12 bases between.

The chain combines TRBV5-6 with TRBJ1-6; TRBD1 matches at 12 bases. The CDR3 is 14 amino acids. The V gene end was trimmed by 5 bases and the J gene end by 9 bases; junction bases not matched to a gene: 3. Germline values: CDR1 SGHDT, CDR2 YYEEEE. In nucleotides, the CDR3 is TGTGCCAGCAGGGGACAGGGGGCCAGTTCACCCCTCCACTTT. As protein: CASRGQGASSPLHF.

In its sample, this clone was seen once. The chain recombines TRBV5-6 with TRBJ1-3; 8 bases are a match to TRBD1. This CDR3 region has 14 residues. Germline CDR1 reads SGHDT; CDR2 reads YYEEEE. The V and J ends lost 3 bases and 5 bases, in that order; junction bases with no gene match: 4. Here the CDR3 DNA reads TGTGCCAGCAGCTCGACAGGGGCGCGAAACACCATATATTTT. Its protein is CASSSTGARNTIYF.

The genes are TRBV5-6 and TRBJ1-6, with 7 nucleotides matching TRBD1. This CDR3 has 16 amino acids. CDR1 SGHDT and CDR2 YYEEEE come from the germline V gene. With V trimmed by 4 bases and J by 4 bases, 8 bases remained unmatched. The CDR3: CASSPGGTAYNSPLHF. In DNA, the CDR3 is TGTGCCAGCAGCCCGGGAGGGACAGCATATAATTCACCCCTCCACTTT. Based on the CDR3 plus reference TRBV5-6 and TRBJ1-6, the full variable domain is DAGVTQSPTHLIKTRGQQVTLRCSPKSGHDTVSWYQQALGQGPQFIFQYYEEEERQRGNFPDRFSGHQFPNYSSELNVNALLLGDSALYLCASSPGGTAYNSPLHFGNGTRLTVT.

The chain couples TRBV19 to TRBJ1-2, with 8 bases fitting TRBD1. Germline assignment: CDR1 LNHDA and CDR2 SQIVND (reference sequence). This CDR3 contains 14 residues. J was trimmed by 6 bases and V by 5 bases; bases with no gene match: 8. The CDR3 nucleotides are TGTGCCAGTAGTCGCCAGGGGGCGTATAATGGCTACACCTTC. This sequence encodes CASSRQGAYNGYTF.

This chain links TRBV5-1 with TRBJ2-3; 7 nucleotides line up with TRBD1. Per the germline V gene, CDR1 is SGHRS and CDR2 is YFSETQ. The CDR3 extends over 18 amino acids. V gave up 4 bases and J gave up 0 bases; unmatched junction bases: 14. CDR3 loop: CASSLGVGRDSSTDTQYF. The CDR3 DNA reads as TGCGCCAGCAGCCTGGGCGTGGGACGGGACAGCAGCACAGATACGCAGTATTTT.

This chain uses TRBV10-3 with TRBJ1-3, with D tentatively TRBD1 (6 bases). This CDR3 is built from 13 residues. The germline gives CDR1 ENHRY, CDR2 SYGVKD. Between the trimmed V and J ends, which lost 8 bases and 1 base, there was a span of 9 bases. CDR3 residues: CAIQTGSGNTIYF. CDR3 sequence (DNA): TGTGCCATCCAAACAGGGTCTGGAAACACCATATATTTT.

The chain joins TRBV6-5 to TRBJ2-2; 7 nucleotides line up with TRBD2. CDR3 length equals 14 residues. The V gene's germline CDR1 is MNHEY and CDR2 SVGAGI. V was clipped by 10 bases and J by 4 bases; unmatched bases: 9. CDR3 loop: CATHRGGSTGELFF. CDR3 in DNA: TGTGCCACCCACCGCGGGGGTTCCACCGGGGAGCTGTTTTTT.

CDR3 in amino acids: CASSHPPDRGSEAFF. In DNA form, the CDR3 reads TGCGCCAGCAGCCACCCCCCGGACAGGGGTTCTGAAGCTTTCTTT. V is TRBV4-1 and J is TRBJ1-1, with 9 bases lining up with TRBD1. CDR3 size: 15 residues. The J segment lost 6 bases and the V segment lost 3 bases, leaving 8 bases of the junction unmatched. The V gene's germline CDR1 is MGHRA and CDR2 YSYEKL.

The chain has TRBV7-9 and TRBJ2-1, with 9 positions matching TRBD2. From germline, CDR1 is SEHNR and CDR2 FQNEAQ (reference sequence). Trimming at V came to 6 bases and at J to 6 bases, leaving 12 bases not matched to a gene. This CDR3 is built from 16 residues. The CDR3 region is CASRTGIAGDFNEQFF. As DNA, the CDR3 is TGTGCCAGCAGAACAGGCATAGCGGGAGATTTCAATGAGCAGTTCTTC.

The V and J genes are TRBV5-4 and TRBJ2-3, with D tentatively TRBD2 (6 bases). There are 16 residues in the CDR3. V was trimmed by 4 bases and J by 2 bases, leaving 17 bases between them. Germline CDR1 reads SGHNT; CDR2 reads YYREEE (reference sequence). CDR3 residues: CASSLTLSGPTDTQYF. The CDR3 DNA follows: TGTGCCAGCAGCCTGACGCTTAGCGGACCCACAGATACGCAGTATTTT.

The V and J genes are TRBV5-1 and TRBJ1-1, with 7 bases fitting TRBD1. The CDR3 runs to 15 residues. The J segment lost 1 base and the V segment lost 0 bases, leaving 3 bases of the junction unmatched. Germline loops: CDR1 SGHRS, CDR2 YFSETQ. CDR3 coding DNA: TGCGCCAGCAGCTTGGAAGGGGGCAGGAACACTGAAGCTTTCTTT. Translation gives CASSLEGGRNTEAFF.

V is TRBV25-1 and J is TRBJ2-5, with 10 nucleotides matching TRBD1. Per the germline V gene, CDR1 is MGHDK and CDR2 is SYGVNS. The length of the CDR3 is 17 residues. Losses at the gene ends were 5 bases for V and 5 bases for J; bases not matched to a gene: 14. CDR3 residues: CASSKDRTGGRPETQYF. CDR3 nucleotides: TGTGCCAGCAGTAAAGACAGGACAGGGGGGCGCCCGGAGACCCAGTACTTC.

This clone showed up just once. The gene calls are TRBV7-6 and TRBJ2-2, with D maybe TRBD1 (6 bases). CDR1 is SGHVS and CDR2 is FNYEAQ in the germline V gene. The CDR3 runs to 13 residues. Trimming removed 5 bases from V and 7 bases from J, with 11 bases in between. The CDR3 protein is CASSPGDVGELFF. CDR3 DNA: TGTGCCAGCAGCCCAGGGGATGTCGGGGAGCTGTTTTTT.

The gene calls are TRBV4-3 and TRBJ2-1, with 13 bases that match TRBD2. The CDR3 is made up of 16 amino acids. Germline CDR1 and CDR2: LGHNA and YSLEER. V was pared by 4 bases and J by 5 bases, with 5 bases of the junction left unmatched. The CDR3 nucleotides are TGCGCCAGCAGCCCAACACTAGCGGGAGGGGACAATGAGCAGTTCTTC. Translated: CASSPTLAGGDNEQFF.

In this sample, this clone is medium-sized. V gene TRBV4-2 combines with J gene TRBJ2-1, with 11 nucleotides matching TRBD2. The V and J ends lost 4 bases and 4 bases, in that order; junction bases with no gene match: 6. CDR3 length equals 16 residues. Germline CDR1 LGHNA, CDR2 YNFKEQ. The CDR3 DNA is TGTGCCAGCAGCCGCGATACTAGCGGGAGTTACAATGAGCAGTTCTTC. This codes for CASSRDTSGSYNEQFF.

The chain has TRBV6-6 and TRBJ2-2; weak D call: TRBD1 (6 bases). V lost 2 bases and J 6 bases, leaving 13 bases between the germline ends. Germline CDR1 reads MNHNY; CDR2 reads SVGAGI (reference sequence). This CDR3 has 15 amino acids. CDR3 coding DNA: TGTGCCAGCAGTTACAGCGGCCAGGGGCCCGGGGAGCTGTTTTTT. Residues: CASSYSGQGPGELFF.

This sequence joins TRBV5-4 and TRBJ2-5; TRBD2 matches 9 bases. Germline V lookup: CDR1 SGHNT, CDR2 YYREEE (reference sequence). This CDR3 spans 15 amino acids. V was pared by 4 bases and J by 3 bases, with 7 bases of the junction left unmatched. The CDR3 is CASSPLAGREETQYF. For the CDR3, the DNA is TGTGCCAGCAGCCCCCTAGCGGGGAGGGAAGAGACCCAGTACTTC.

The rearrangement links TRBV7-9 to TRBJ2-5, with 8 bases matching TRBD2. Germline assignment: CDR1 SEHNR and CDR2 FQNEAQ (reference sequence). The CDR3 runs to 15 residues. V shed 1 base, J shed 2 bases, and the junction held 3 bases outside the gene matches. The CDR3 region is CASSLDSGAQETQYF. CDR3 DNA: TGTGCCAGCAGCTTAGATAGCGGGGCTCAAGAGACCCAGTACTTC.

This clone occurred once. V gene TRBV19 combines with J gene TRBJ1-4; D unclear. The V and J ends lost 4 bases and 7 bases respectively, with 19 bases between them. Germline values: CDR1 LNHDA, CDR2 SQIVND (reference sequence). CDR3 length equals 16 residues. The CDR3, as DNA: TGTGCCAGTAGTAACCGGGGATCATCTGAATCTGAAAAACTGTTTTTT. Its translation is CASSNRGSSESEKLFF.